This T cell receptor (beta chain) comes out of a study of cytomegalovirus exposure and HLA in healthy donors. Primers: 60 Vbeta forward and 13 Jbeta reverse. The table came from immunoSEQ multiplex PCR; TCRdb's copy has only in-frame clones and leaves some out. Of about 200,000 clones in the sample, approximately 86% were seen once. This CDR3 contains 15 residues. V was cut by 1 base and J by 8 bases, with 14 bases left in between. Germline CDR1 SGHVS, CDR2 FQNEAQ. This chain uses TRBV7-8 with TRBJ1-4; D is possibly TRBD1 (5 bases). Specimen: PBMCs. The TCR was taken from a woman aged 30 to 39 in good health and CMV-seronegative. The CDR3 nucleotides read TGTGCCAGCAGCTTAGTGGGAGGGGTAGGCGAAAAACTGTTTTTT. Protein product: CASSLVGGVGEKLFF.